This T cell receptor (beta chain) came from a study of T cell responses to AZD1222 COVID-19 vaccine. Study findings and constraints: Samples come after the peak T cell response, not at day 14.

This clone was detected only once. Antigen specificity is unknown. Germline V lookup: CDR1 SQVTM, CDR2 ANQGSEA. This CDR3 has 12 residues. The V and J ends lost 4 bases and 6 bases respectively, with 12 bases between them. Libraries were prepared by immunoSEQ multiplex PCR; TCRdb keeps only in-frame clonotypes and omits some of them. The sample contains roughly 150,000 clones, roughly 92% of which appear only once. This specimen consisted of peripheral blood, obtained on day 0 of AZD1222 vaccination. The V call is TRBV29-1, the J call TRBJ1-2; D is undetermined. This TCR was sampled from an adult in good health. The CDR3 protein is CSVGAPSDGYTF. Here the CDR3 DNA reads TGCAGCGTTGGGGCACCCTCTGATGGCTACACCTTC.